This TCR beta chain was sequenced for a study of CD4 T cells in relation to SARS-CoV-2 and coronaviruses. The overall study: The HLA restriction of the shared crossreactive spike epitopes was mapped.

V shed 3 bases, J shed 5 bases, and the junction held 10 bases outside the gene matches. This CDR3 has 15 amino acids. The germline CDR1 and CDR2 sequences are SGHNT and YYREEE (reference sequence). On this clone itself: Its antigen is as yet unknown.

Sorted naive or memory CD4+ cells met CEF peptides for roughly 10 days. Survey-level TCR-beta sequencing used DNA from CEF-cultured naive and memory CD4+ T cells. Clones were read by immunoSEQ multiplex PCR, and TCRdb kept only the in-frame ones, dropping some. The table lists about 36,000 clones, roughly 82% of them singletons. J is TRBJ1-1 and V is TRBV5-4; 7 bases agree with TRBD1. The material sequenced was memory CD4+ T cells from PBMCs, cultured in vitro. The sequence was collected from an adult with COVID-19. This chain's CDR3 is CASSSYQTGQTEAFF. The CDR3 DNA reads TGTGCCAGCAGCTCCTACCAGACAGGGCAGACTGAAGCTTTCTTT.